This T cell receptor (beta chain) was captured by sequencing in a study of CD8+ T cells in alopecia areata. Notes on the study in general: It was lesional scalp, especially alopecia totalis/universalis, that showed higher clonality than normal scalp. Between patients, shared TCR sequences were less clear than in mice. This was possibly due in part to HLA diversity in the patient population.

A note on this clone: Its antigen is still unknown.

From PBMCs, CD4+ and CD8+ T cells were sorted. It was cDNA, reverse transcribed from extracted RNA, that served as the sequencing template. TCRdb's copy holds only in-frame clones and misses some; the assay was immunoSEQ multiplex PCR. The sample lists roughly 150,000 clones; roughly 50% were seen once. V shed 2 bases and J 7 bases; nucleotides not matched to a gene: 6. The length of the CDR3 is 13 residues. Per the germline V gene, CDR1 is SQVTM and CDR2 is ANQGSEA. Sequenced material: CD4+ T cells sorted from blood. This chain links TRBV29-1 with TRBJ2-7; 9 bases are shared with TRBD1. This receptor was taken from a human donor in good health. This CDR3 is CSVESTGGREQYF. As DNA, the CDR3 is TGCAGCGTTGAAAGTACAGGGGGCCGGGAGCAGTACTTC.